These 10 T cell receptor beta chains came from one sample sequenced in a study of Graves' ophthalmopathy and Graves' hyperthyroidism. Scientists amplified the TCR beta CDR3 regions from RNA transcripts. Amplification began with first-round RT-PCR using HTBI primers, then second-round multiplex PCR was performed. TCRdb independently ran MiXCR on the multiplex PCR reads; one entry per CDR3 protein. The table lists hundreds of thousands of distinct CDR3 sequences, more than 40% of them singletons. Source material: peripheral blood. These receptors were obtained from an adult man with Graves' ophthalmopathy.

Notes on this clonotype: The germline gene is not matched at one end of the junction; a read error may be the cause. The CDR3 nucleotides read TGCGCCAGCAGCCAAGAGCTGCCCGGGATCCCCTCCTACGAGCAGTACTTC. Protein: CASSQELPGIPSYEQYF. This chain connects TRBV14 to TRBJ2-7; D may be TRBD2 (5 bases). Germline values: CDR1 SGHDN, CDR2 FVKESK. This CDR3 spans 17 amino acids.

Only a few counts were recorded for this clonotype. The rearrangement joins TRBV12-5 to TRBJ1-5; TRBD1 might be the D (5 bases). V lost 0 bases to trimming and J lost 1 base, with 19 bases between them. CDR1 and CDR2 (germline): LGHNT, FRNRAP. The CDR3 loop spans 19 amino acids. The CDR3 loop reads CASGLVVLRAERSNQPQHF. The CDR3 nucleotides read TGTGCTAGTGGTTTGGTAGTGCTCAGGGCCGAGAGAAGCAATCAGCCCCAGCATTTT.

This clonotype has a count of ten or more. The CDR3 region is CATSRVPGQGNTGELFF. The CDR3 DNA follows: TGTGCCACCAGCAGAGTTCCGGGACAGGGAAACACCGGGGAGCTGTTTTTT. The rearrangement uses TRBV15 and TRBJ2-2; 9 nucleotides line up with TRBD1. Germline assignment: CDR1 LNHNV and CDR2 YYDKDF (reference sequence). The CDR3 runs to 17 residues. V lost 1 base to trimming and J lost 2 bases; unmatched junction nucleotides: 5.

The chain uses TRBV20-1 and TRBJ2-5, with 12 bases lining up with TRBD2. This CDR3 is 15 amino acids long. Germline V CDR1 and CDR2: DFQATT, SNEGSKA (reference sequence). The trim removed 6 bases at V and 3 bases at J, leaving 8 bases unmatched. The CDR3: CSALPSGGAKETQYF. Here the CDR3 DNA reads TGCAGTGCCCTCCCTAGCGGGGGGGCAAAAGAGACCCAGTACTTC.

In DNA form, the CDR3 reads TGTGCCAGCAGCCAAGAGGGACAGGTTCTCAATTCACCCCTCCACTTT. Translation: CASSQEGQVLNSPLHF. The genes are TRBV9 and TRBJ1-6; 8 nucleotides line up with TRBD1. This CDR3 is built from 16 residues. Germline values: CDR1 SGDLS, CDR2 YYNGEE. V was pared by 4 bases and J by 7 bases, with 10 bases of the junction left unmatched.

This clonotype was picked up many times. The chain couples TRBV20-1 to TRBJ1-6, with TRBD1 matching over 9 bases. This CDR3 has 15 amino acids. J gave up 8 bases and V 4 bases, and 9 bases lay outside the gene matches. CDR1 is DFQATT, CDR2 SNEGSKA, per germline (reference sequence). CDR3 amino acids: CSATRPGQGYSPLHF. The CDR3 region has the DNA TGCAGTGCTACCAGGCCGGGACAGGGTTATTCACCCCTCCACTTT.

This clonotype was seen many times. This chain connects TRBV29-1 to TRBJ2-7; 7 bases are shared with TRBD1. V was pared by 8 bases and J by 2 bases, with 9 bases of the junction left unmatched. Germline-derived CDR1 and CDR2 are SQVTM and ANQGSEA. CDR3 length: 13 amino acids. This chain's CDR3 is CSIRQGGTYEQYF. For the CDR3, the DNA is TGCAGCATCCGACAGGGCGGAACCTACGAGCAGTACTTC.

Comment on this clonotype: A junction end diverges from the germline sequence, so it may reflect a read error. V gene TRBV10-3 combines with J gene TRBJ1-5; TRBD1 matches 8 bases. The CDR3 loop spans 15 amino acids. Germline V gene data show CDR1 as ENHRY and CDR2 as SYGVKD. CDR3 DNA sequence: TGTGCCACCAGTGAGGGGGACAGGATCAAACAGCCCCAGCATTTT. As protein: CATSEGDRIKQPQHF.

The chain is built from TRBV2 and TRBJ2-3; D may be TRBD2 (5 bases). CDR3 length: 14 amino acids. V was cut by 6 bases and J by 2 bases, with 12 bases left in between. Germline loops: CDR1 SNHLY, CDR2 FYNNEI. The CDR3 nucleotides read TGTGCCAGCAGAGCCCCGGGGAACACAGATACGCAGTATTTT. Encoded protein: CASRAPGNTDTQYF.

The J gene is TRBJ2-2, the V gene TRBV7-9; no reliable D call. Per germline, CDR1 SEHNR and CDR2 FQNEAQ (reference sequence). The CDR3 consists of 17 residues. The V end lost 5 bases, the J end lost 1 base, and 17 bases lay between the germline ends. The CDR3 DNA sequence: TGTGCCAGCAGCCGTAGAGGTCCCCAGCAGAACACCGGGGAGCTGTTTTTT. This codes for CASSRRGPQQNTGELFF.